The source of this T cell receptor (beta chain) is a study of identical twins. CDR1 is DFQATT, CDR2 SNEGSKA, per germline (reference sequence). J was trimmed by 7 bases and V by 5 bases; bases with no gene match: 7. The CDR3 sequence is 14 residues long. This clonotype was picked up many times. TCRdb reprocessed the 5' RACE reads with MiXCR, giving one entry per CDR3 protein. This sample has fewer than 900,000 distinct CDR3 sequences; 20% to 25% occur once, and the top ten carry roughly 4.3%. The same data also contributed to another study, on T cells expressing NK-cell markers. That study reports: It was from sorted CD3+CD56+NKG2C+, CD3+CD56+NKG2C- and CD3+CD56-NKG2C+ T cells that TCR beta repertoires came. Only alpha-beta TCR T cells were sorted in several experiments, using an anti-gamma-delta TCR antibody.

The chain joins TRBV20-1 to TRBJ2-3; 12 positions agree with TRBD2. Sequences were obtained from PBMCs. The source is a woman younger than 35 in good health. CDR3 amino acids: CSAALAGGHNTQYF. The CDR3 DNA reads as TGCAGTGCTGCCCTAGCGGGGGGGCATAATACGCAGTATTTT.